This T cell receptor beta chain appears in the sequencing data of a study of T cell responses to AZD1222 COVID-19 vaccine. The data were produced by immunoSEQ multiplex PCR, yet TCRdb's version contains in-frame clones alone and is incomplete. This repertoire shows over 150,000 clones, around 88% found once; its top ten account for around 1%. Broader study findings: Seropositive status at baseline applied to only 5 or 6 AZD1222 recipients. Vaccine-related CD4 TCRs covered spike, predominating at 160-218 and 743-854.

As concerns this clone: Its target is not known.

Per germline, CDR1 KGHSH and CDR2 LQKENI. This CDR3 region has 14 residues. The V end lost 2 bases, the J end lost 5 bases, and 13 bases lay between the germline ends. This receptor was obtained from an adult who received the AZD1222 COVID-19 vaccine. V gene TRBV18 combines with J gene TRBJ2-7; possibly TRBD1 or TRBD2 for D (5 bases each). The specimen was peripheral blood, collected 28 days after the second AZD1222 dose. Here the CDR3 DNA reads TGTGCCAGCTCACCAGCTCTCGGGGCCCACGAGCAGTACTTC. Its protein is CASSPALGAHEQYF.